The clone carrying this T cell receptor (beta chain) has at least ten counts. Each CDR3 protein gets one entry after TCRdb re-called the 5' RACE reads with MiXCR. Among some 140,000 distinct CDR3 sequences, about 10% were seen once, and the ten largest hold about 3.8%. These data belong to a study of CD8 T cells in ankylosing spondylitis. The CDR3 totals 13 residues. Germline V CDR1 and CDR2: SGHKS, YYEKEE (reference sequence). Between the trimmed V and J ends, which lost 3 bases and 5 bases, there was a span of 10 bases. The chain employs TRBV5-5 and TRBJ2-3; possibly TRBD2 for D (5 bases). Sample: blood, either unsorted or a sorted T cell fraction (not recorded which). The sequence was collected from a female donor with ankylosing spondylitis or in good health (not recorded which). The CDR3 DNA follows: TGTGCCAGCAGCTACCCGGGGAAAGATACGCAGTATTTT. It yields the protein CASSYPGKDTQYF.